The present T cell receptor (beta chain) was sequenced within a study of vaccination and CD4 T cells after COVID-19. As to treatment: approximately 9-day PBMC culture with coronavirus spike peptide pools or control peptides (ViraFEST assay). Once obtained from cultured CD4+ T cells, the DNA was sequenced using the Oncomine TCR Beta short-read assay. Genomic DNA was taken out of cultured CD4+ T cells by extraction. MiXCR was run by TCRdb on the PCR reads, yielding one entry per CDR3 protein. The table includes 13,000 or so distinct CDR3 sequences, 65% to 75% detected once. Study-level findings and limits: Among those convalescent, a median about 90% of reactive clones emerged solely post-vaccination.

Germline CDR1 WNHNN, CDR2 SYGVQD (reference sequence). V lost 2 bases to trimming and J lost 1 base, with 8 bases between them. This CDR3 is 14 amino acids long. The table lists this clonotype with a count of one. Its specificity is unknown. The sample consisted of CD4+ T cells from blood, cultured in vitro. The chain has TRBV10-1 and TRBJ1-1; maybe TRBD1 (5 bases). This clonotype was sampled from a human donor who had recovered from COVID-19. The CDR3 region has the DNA TGCGCCAGCAGTGAGGCCAGGGCGAACACTGAAGCTTTCTTT. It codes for CASSEARANTEAFF.